One and the same sample provided the 23 T cell receptor beta chains below, sequenced in a study of spatial heterogeneity in lung cancer. Noted time point: sample taken at primary tumor resection. Without sorting, whole RNA was sequenced from tumor, nontumor lung or frozen PBMC. MiXCR, applied by TCRdb to the 5' RACE reads, yields one record per CDR3 protein. The table has a few thousand distinct CDR3 sequences, around 6.7% seen once; the top ten hold around 20%. Source: normal lung tissue next to the tumor, taken at surgery. The receptors were gathered from a male donor with early-stage non-small cell lung cancer.

The V call is TRBV11-2, the J call TRBJ1-1; 8 bases are shared with TRBD1. Germline V gene sequence: CDR1 SGHAT, CDR2 FQNNGV. V lost 6 bases to trimming and J lost 5 bases; unmatched junction nucleotides: 11. The CDR3 totals 15 residues. The CDR3 nucleotides are TGTGCCAGCAGACGCCCGGACAGGGTAAAAACTGAAGCTTTCTTT. As protein: CASRRPDRVKTEAFF.

By its share, this clonotype is medium-sized. The rearrangement joins TRBV29-1 to TRBJ2-7; 8 bases align to TRBD1. After removal of 7 bases from V and 2 bases from J, the junction contained 4 bases not matched to a gene. CDR1 and CDR2 from the germline V gene are SQVTM and ANQGSEA. This CDR3 is 12 amino acids long. CDR3 bases: TGCAGCGGGGGACAGGAGACCTACGAGCAGTACTTC. It specifies CSGGQETYEQYF.

The table lists this clonotype with a few counts. The gene calls are TRBV12-3 or TRBV12-4 and TRBJ2-5; possibly TRBD2 for D (5 bases). This CDR3 region has 13 residues. V dropped 5 bases and J dropped 5 bases, with 12 bases sitting between them. The CDR3 is CASSPGTSETQYF. DNA of the CDR3: TGTGCCAGCAGTCCGGGAACTTCGGAGACCCAGTACTTC.

This clonotype is labeled medium-sized (0.01 to 0.1%). The rearrangement joins TRBV7-9 to TRBJ2-3, with a possible D match to TRBD2 (5 bases). V was trimmed by 7 bases and J by 3 bases, leaving 14 bases between them. CDR3 size: 14 residues. Germline V gives CDR1 SEHNR, CDR2 FQNEAQ (reference sequence). In DNA, the CDR3 is TGTGCCAGCACCCTAACATCGGGGACAGATACGCAGTATTTT. Its translation: CASTLTSGTDTQYF.

By share, this clonotype ranks as medium-sized. The V and J genes are TRBV19 and TRBJ2-3, with TRBD2 matching 7 bases. CDR3 length: 15 residues. J gave up 0 bases and V 7 bases, and 7 bases lay outside the gene matches. The germline V gene has CDR1 LNHDA and CDR2 SQIVND (reference sequence). The CDR3 protein is CASKLGLVSTDTQYF. CDR3 in DNA: TGTGCCAGTAAGCTAGGACTAGTCAGCACAGATACGCAGTATTTT.

This clonotype has a count of ten or more. The J gene is TRBJ2-3, the V gene TRBV7-2, with D possibly TRBD2 on 6 matching bases. Trimming removed 10 bases from V and 5 bases from J, with 10 bases in between. The CDR3 is made up of 11 amino acids. Germline CDR1 and CDR2: SGHTA and FQGNSA. The CDR3 nucleotides read TGTGCCATCCTAGCGCTAGATACGCAGTATTTT. This codes for CAILALDTQYF.

V and J are TRBV20-1 and TRBJ2-2; no reliable D call. Germline V gene data show CDR1 as DFQATT and CDR2 as SNEGSKA (reference sequence). This CDR3 is 15 amino acids long. With 0 bases removed from V and 0 bases from J, the gap between germline ends came to 8 bases. The CDR3 loop is CSARDSDPNTGELFF. DNA for the CDR3: TGCAGTGCTAGAGACTCTGATCCGAACACCGGGGAGCTGTTTTTT.

V usage is TRBV20-1 and J usage is TRBJ2-1; 7 positions match TRBD1. The CDR3 has 15 residues. Per the germline V gene, CDR1 is DFQATT and CDR2 is SNEGSKA (reference sequence). V lost 6 bases to trimming and J lost 0 bases; unmatched junction nucleotides: 8. In DNA form, the CDR3 reads TGCAGTGCCAAGCCCGGGACAGACTCCTACAATGAGCAGTTCTTC. Translation gives CSAKPGTDSYNEQFF.

This rearrangement joins TRBV3-2 to TRBJ1-2. TRBV3-2 is classified as a pseudogene. The length of the CDR3 is 15 residues. The CDR3 is CASSQDSGVAYGYTF. The CDR3, as DNA: TGTGCCAGCAGCCAAGACAGCGGAGTTGCCTATGGCTACACCTTC.

This clonotype came up many times. The V and J genes are TRBV19 and TRBJ1-4, with 9 bases matching TRBD1. Germline V lookup: CDR1 LNHDA, CDR2 SQIVND (reference sequence). The CDR3 length is 13 residues. Trimming removed 10 bases from V and 6 bases from J; junction bases left unmatched: 6. In nucleotides, the CDR3 is TGTGCCACGACGGGACAGGGTTATGAAAAACTGTTTTTT. Amino acid sequence: CATTGQGYEKLFF.

The table lists this clonotype with many counts. The chain couples TRBV18 to TRBJ2-3; no reliable D call. The CDR3 sequence is 17 residues long. The V and J ends lost 2 bases and 6 bases respectively, with 21 bases between them. Germline-derived CDR1 and CDR2 are KGHSH and LQKENI. CDR3 sequence: CASSPSKLNSPKDTQYF. The CDR3 bases are TGTGCCAGCTCACCATCCAAGCTAAACTCCCCAAAGGATACGCAGTATTTT.

This clonotype was counted only a few times. V is TRBV4-2 and J is TRBJ1-4; possibly TRBD1 for D (5 bases). The CDR3 spans 13 residues. The germline CDR1 and CDR2 sequences are LGHNA and YNFKEQ. V was trimmed by 0 bases and J by 16 bases, leaving 15 bases between them. CDR3 DNA: TGTGCCAGCAGCCAAGAGGTAGAGACAGCGCAGTTTTTT. This gives the protein CASSQEVETAQFF.

At least ten counts were recorded for this clonotype. This chain links TRBV6-5 with TRBJ1-1; D is perhaps TRBD1 (6 bases). V was cut by 2 bases and J by 3 bases, with 10 bases left in between. CDR1 is MNHEY, CDR2 SVGAGI, per germline. The CDR3 covers 14 residues. Here the CDR3 reads CASSYRPGDTEAFF. In DNA form, the CDR3 reads TGTGCCAGCAGTTACCGGCCAGGGGACACTGAAGCTTTCTTT.

This clonotype appeared many times. The V and J genes are TRBV7-9 and TRBJ2-5; 8 bases are shared with TRBD1. The CDR3 covers 18 residues. With 5 bases clipped from V and 4 bases from J, the junction kept 18 bases outside the gene matches. CDR1 and CDR2 from the germline V gene are SEHNR and FQNEAQ (reference sequence). The CDR3 protein is CASSPTAGGYVDGETQYF. In DNA, the CDR3 is TGTGCCAGCAGCCCCACGGCAGGGGGCTATGTGGACGGAGAGACCCAGTACTTC. Full variable domain (rest looked up from reference TRBV7-9 and TRBJ2-5): DTGVSQNPRHKITKRGQNVTFRCDPISEHNRLYWYRQTLGQGPEFLTYFQNEAQLEKSRLLSDRFSAERPKGSFSTLEIQRTEQGDSAMYLCASSPTAGGYVDGETQYFGPGTRLLVL.

This clonotype showed up many times. DNA for the CDR3: TGTGCCAGCAGTGATAGCCCCAGTCAGCCCCAGCATTTT. The encoded protein is CASSDSPSQPQHF. V usage is TRBV6-1 and J usage is TRBJ1-5, with D uncertain. The CDR3 runs 13 residues. The germline CDR1 and CDR2 sequences are MNHNS and SASEGT. Trimming took off 3 bases at V and 6 bases at J, with 9 bases between the two ends.

V and J are TRBV6-2 or TRBV6-3 and TRBJ2-3; 8 bases match TRBD1. The CDR3 spans 20 residues. V dropped 5 bases and J dropped 2; count of bases not matched to a gene: 21. Germline CDR1 MNHEY, CDR2 SVGEGT. The CDR3 loop is CASSTTGQGVKAVLTDTQYF. CDR3 in DNA: TGTGCCAGCAGTACTACTGGACAGGGAGTAAAAGCGGTACTCACAGATACGCAGTATTTT.

By sample share, this clonotype is medium-sized. The chain combines TRBV7-2 with TRBJ2-1; possibly TRBD2 for D (5 bases). CDR3 length equals 16 residues. V was shortened by 3 bases and J by 9 bases, with 21 bases between the two germline ends. The germline CDR1 and CDR2 sequences are SGHTA and FQGNSA. CDR3 in DNA: TGTGCCAGCAGCTTTGGATCAGGTTCCGGCCGGGGTGAGCAGTTCTTC. This sequence encodes CASSFGSGSGRGEQFF.

This clonotype is medium-sized in the sample. The chain couples TRBV7-2 to TRBJ2-1; TRBD2 agrees at 9 bases. The CDR3 length is 17 residues. The V gene end was trimmed by 3 bases and the J gene end by 8 bases; junction bases not matched to a gene: 14. Germline values: CDR1 SGHTA, CDR2 FQGNSA. The CDR3 DNA reads as TGTGCCAGCAGCTTTAATGGAGCGGGAGGTAACTCCGATGAGCAGTTCTTC. Protein product: CASSFNGAGGNSDEQFF.

This clonotype ranks as medium-sized. The V and J genes are TRBV3-1 and TRBJ2-6; 7 bases map to TRBD2. V shed 0 bases, J shed 11 bases, and the junction held 19 bases outside the gene matches. The germline V gene encodes CDR1 LGHDT and CDR2 YNNKEL (reference sequence). This CDR3 contains 19 residues. In DNA, the CDR3 is TGTGCCAGCAGCCAAGAGGCTCCGGATAATTCGGGGGGTAGCGACGTCCTGACTTTC. Its translation: CASSQEAPDNSGGSDVLTF.

This clonotype is deemed medium-sized. The genes are TRBV6-6 and TRBJ1-2; a possible D gene is TRBD1 (6 bases). Germline assignment: CDR1 MNHNY and CDR2 SVGAGI (reference sequence). There are 13 residues in the CDR3. Trimming shortened V by 4 bases and J by 4 bases, and 10 bases separated the two germline ends. The CDR3 loop reads CASSSGDSYGYTF. For the CDR3, the DNA is TGTGCCAGCAGTTCAGGGGATAGCTATGGCTACACCTTC.

By share, this clonotype counts as medium-sized (0.01 to 0.1%). The chain recombines TRBV7-9 with TRBJ2-7, with D perhaps TRBD1 or TRBD2 (5 bases each). Trimming left V 2 bases short and J 4 bases short, with 18 bases between. Germline lookup yields CDR1 SEHNR and CDR2 FQNEAQ (reference sequence). The CDR3 spans 16 residues. Here the CDR3 reads CASSLIRGTSRYEQYF. DNA of the CDR3: TGTGCCAGCAGCTTAATCAGAGGGACCAGCCGTTACGAGCAGTACTTC. Variable domain in full (rest from reference TRBV7-9 and TRBJ2-7): DTGVSQNPRHKITKRGQNVTFRCDPISEHNRLYWYRQTLGQGPEFLTYFQNEAQLEKSRLLSDRFSAERPKGSFSTLEIQRTEQGDSAMYLCASSLIRGTSRYEQYFGPGTRLTVT.

This clonotype is medium-sized (0.01 to 0.1%). V gene TRBV29-1 combines with J gene TRBJ2-1; 8 positions agree with TRBD2. The CDR3 totals 12 residues. The germline V gene has CDR1 SQVTM and CDR2 ANQGSEA. The CDR3 protein is CSILAAYNEQFF. The CDR3 coding sequence is TGCAGTATACTAGCGGCCTACAATGAGCAGTTCTTC.

This clonotype was observed at least ten times. CDR3 DNA sequence: TGTGCCAGTAGTATCTGGACCGGGACGGCAGGGACCCAGTACTTC. As protein: CASSIWTGTAGTQYF. The chain joins TRBV19 to TRBJ2-5; D is perhaps TRBD1 or TRBD2 (5 bases each). The length of the CDR3 is 15 residues. Trimming took off 3 bases at V and 7 bases at J, with 18 bases between the two ends. Germline V gene sequence: CDR1 LNHDA, CDR2 SQIVND (reference sequence).